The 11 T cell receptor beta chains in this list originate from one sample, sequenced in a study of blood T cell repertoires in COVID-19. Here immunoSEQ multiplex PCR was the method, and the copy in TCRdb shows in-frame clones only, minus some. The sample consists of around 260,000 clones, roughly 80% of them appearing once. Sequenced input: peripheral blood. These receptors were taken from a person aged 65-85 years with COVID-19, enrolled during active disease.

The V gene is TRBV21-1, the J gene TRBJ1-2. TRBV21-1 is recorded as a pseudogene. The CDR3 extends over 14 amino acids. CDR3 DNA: TGTGCCAGCAGCCGGGGGGGGCTGCCCCGCATACTTTTCTTC. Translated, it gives CASSRGGLPRILFF.

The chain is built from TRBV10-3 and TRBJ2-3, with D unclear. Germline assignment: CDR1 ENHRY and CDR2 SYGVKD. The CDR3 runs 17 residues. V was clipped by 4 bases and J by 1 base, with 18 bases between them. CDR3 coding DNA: TGTGCCATCAGTGCGGGTAATCCGAGAAAATGCACAGATACGCAGTATTTT. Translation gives CAISAGNPRKCTDTQYF.

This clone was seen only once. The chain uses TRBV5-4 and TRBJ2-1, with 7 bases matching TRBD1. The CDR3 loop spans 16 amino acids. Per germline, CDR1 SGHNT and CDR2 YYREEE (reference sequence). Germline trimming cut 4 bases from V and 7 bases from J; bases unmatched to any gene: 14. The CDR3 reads CASSPLGGSSFNEQFF. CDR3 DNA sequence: TGTGCCAGCAGCCCTTTAGGGGGCTCATCTTTTAATGAGCAGTTCTTC.

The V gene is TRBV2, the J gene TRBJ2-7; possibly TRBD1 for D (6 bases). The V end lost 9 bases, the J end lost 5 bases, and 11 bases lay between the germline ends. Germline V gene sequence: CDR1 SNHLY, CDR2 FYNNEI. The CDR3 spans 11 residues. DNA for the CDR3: TGTGCCAGGCAGGGGCCGAACGAGCAGTACTTC. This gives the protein CARQGPNEQYF. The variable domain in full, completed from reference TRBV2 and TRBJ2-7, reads EPEVTQTPSHQVTQMGQEVILRCVPISNHLYFYWYRQILGQKVEFLVSFYNNEISEKSEIFDDQFSVERPDGSNFTLKIRSTKLEDSAMYFCARQGPNEQYFGPGTRLTVT.

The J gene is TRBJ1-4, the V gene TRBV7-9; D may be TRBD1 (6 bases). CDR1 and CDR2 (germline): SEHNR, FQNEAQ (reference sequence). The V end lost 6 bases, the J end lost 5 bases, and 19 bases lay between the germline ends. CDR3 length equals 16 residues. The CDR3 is CASRSLPFTGNEKLFF. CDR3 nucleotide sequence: TGTGCCAGCAGGTCATTGCCCTTCACAGGGAATGAAAAACTGTTTTTT.

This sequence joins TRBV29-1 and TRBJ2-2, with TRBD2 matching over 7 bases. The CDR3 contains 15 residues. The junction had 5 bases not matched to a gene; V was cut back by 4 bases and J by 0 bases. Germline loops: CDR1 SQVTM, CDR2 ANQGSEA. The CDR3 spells CSVAVLAANTGELFF. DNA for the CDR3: TGCAGCGTTGCGGTGCTAGCGGCGAACACCGGGGAGCTGTTTTTT.

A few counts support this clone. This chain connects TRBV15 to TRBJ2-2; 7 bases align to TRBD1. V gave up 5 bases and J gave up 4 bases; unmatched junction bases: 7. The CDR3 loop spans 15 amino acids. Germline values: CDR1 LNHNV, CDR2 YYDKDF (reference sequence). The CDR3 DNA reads TGTGCCACCAGCCATCAGACAGGGTCCACCGGGGAGCTGTTTTTT. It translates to CATSHQTGSTGELFF.

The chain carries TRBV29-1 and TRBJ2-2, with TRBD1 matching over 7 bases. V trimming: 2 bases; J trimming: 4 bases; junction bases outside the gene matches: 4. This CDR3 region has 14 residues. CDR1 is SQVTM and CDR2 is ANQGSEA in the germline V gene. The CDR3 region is CSVETGTATGELFF. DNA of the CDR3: TGCAGCGTTGAAACCGGGACAGCCACCGGGGAGCTGTTTTTT.

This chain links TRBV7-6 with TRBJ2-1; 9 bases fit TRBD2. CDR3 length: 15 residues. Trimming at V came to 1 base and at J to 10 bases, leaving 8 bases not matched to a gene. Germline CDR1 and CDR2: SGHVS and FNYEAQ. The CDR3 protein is CASSLVGREGPEQFF. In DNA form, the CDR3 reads TGTGCCAGCAGCTTAGTCGGGCGGGAGGGCCCCGAGCAGTTCTTC.

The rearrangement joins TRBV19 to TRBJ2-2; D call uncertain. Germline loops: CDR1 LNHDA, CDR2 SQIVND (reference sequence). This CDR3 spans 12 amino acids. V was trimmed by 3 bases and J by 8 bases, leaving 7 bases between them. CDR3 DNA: TGTGCCAGTAGTATTGTTCGGGGGGAGCTGTTTTTT. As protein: CASSIVRGELFF.

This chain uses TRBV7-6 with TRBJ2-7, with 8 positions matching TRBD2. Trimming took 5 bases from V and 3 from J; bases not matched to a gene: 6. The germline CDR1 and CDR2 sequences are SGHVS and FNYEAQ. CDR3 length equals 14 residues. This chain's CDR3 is CASSPRGGSYEQYF. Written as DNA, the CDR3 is TGTGCCAGCAGCCCCCGGGGGGGCAGCTACGAGCAGTACTTC.